Listed here are 27 T cell receptor beta chains from one sample, sequenced in a study of blood T cell repertoires in COVID-19. Measured with immunoSEQ multiplex PCR; TCRdb has only the in-frame clones, and not every one. The sample lists some 250,000 clones; over 75% were seen once. The specimen sequenced was peripheral blood. These receptors all come from a young man who had recovered from COVID-19.

The CDR3 DNA sequence: TGTGCCAGCAGCCCTACCGGGTTAGCGGGCAATGAGCAGTTCTTC. Translated: CASSPTGLAGNEQFF. V gene TRBV3-1 (or the pseudogene TRBV3-2) combines with J gene TRBJ2-1; the match to TRBD2 covers 7 bases. J was trimmed by 6 bases and V by 4 bases; bases with no gene match: 9. This CDR3 has 15 amino acids. Germline V gene sequence: CDR1 LGHDT, CDR2 YNNKEL (reference sequence).

This clone turned up a few times. The chain uses TRBV19 and TRBJ2-3; D is uncertain. There are 14 residues in the CDR3. CDR1 and CDR2 (germline): LNHDA, SQIVND (reference sequence). Trimming took off 3 bases at V and 2 bases at J, with 9 bases between the two ends. CDR3 coding DNA: TGTGCCAGTAGTATGACAATCGCCACAGATACGCAGTATTTT. Protein sequence: CASSMTIATDTQYF.

This chain uses TRBV28 with TRBJ1-3; D call uncertain. V shed 5 bases and J shed 0 bases, with 11 bases lying between them. This CDR3 is built from 15 residues. CDR1 and CDR2 (germline): MDHEN, SYDVKM. The CDR3: CASSVPDHSGNTIYF. The CDR3 nucleotides read TGTGCCAGCAGTGTCCCAGATCACTCTGGAAACACCATATATTTT.

The chain combines TRBV10-3 with TRBJ2-1; the match to TRBD2 covers 7 bases. The CDR3 spans 16 residues. With 6 bases clipped from V and 10 bases from J, the junction kept 18 bases outside the gene matches. Per the germline V gene, CDR1 is ENHRY and CDR2 is SYGVKD. CDR3 nucleotide sequence: TGTGCCATCAGCCGCCTATCCCGGGAGGCCGAGTTAGAGCAGTTCTTC. It encodes CAISRLSREAELEQFF.

This chain connects TRBV25-1 to TRBJ2-3, with 7 bases lining up with TRBD1. From germline, CDR1 is MGHDK and CDR2 SYGVNS. The CDR3 loop spans 15 amino acids. V was pared by 4 bases and J by 3 bases, with 7 bases of the junction left unmatched. The CDR3 region is CASSVTGTETDTQYF. CDR3 in DNA: TGTGCCAGCAGTGTTACCGGGACAGAGACAGATACGCAGTATTTT.

The DNA of the CDR3 is TGTGCCAGCAGTGATCCCCCAGGGGCTTGGCTGGGCAAAAACATTCAGTACTTC. Its translation is CASSDPPGAWLGKNIQYF. The genes are TRBV2 and TRBJ2-4, with a tentative D call TRBD1 (6 bases). Trimming cost V 3 bases and J 3 bases, with 21 bases left between them. Germline V gene sequence: CDR1 SNHLY, CDR2 FYNNEI. This CDR3 is built from 18 residues.

The chain employs TRBV5-1 and TRBJ2-3; 9 bases are shared with TRBD2. This CDR3 region has 13 residues. V lost 0 bases and J lost 11; bases outside the gene matches: 4. The germline V gene has CDR1 SGHRS and CDR2 YFSETQ. CDR3 in amino acids: CASSLVGGGVQYF. The CDR3 DNA reads TGCGCCAGCAGCTTGGTTGGCGGGGGGGTGCAGTATTTT. Complete variable domain (other parts from reference TRBV5-1 and TRBJ2-3): KAGVTQTPRYLIKTRGQQVTLSCSPISGHRSVSWYQQTPGQGLQFLFEYFSETQRNKGNFPGRFSGRQFSNSRSEMNVSTLELGDSALYLCASSLVGGGVQYFGPGTRLTVL.

This chain joins TRBV19 and TRBJ2-1, with 7 bases identical to TRBD1. V dropped 0 bases and J dropped 4; count of bases not matched to a gene: 9. Germline-derived CDR1 and CDR2 are LNHDA and SQIVND (reference sequence). This CDR3 is built from 17 residues. This CDR3 reads CASSIEGEGAPYNEQFF. The CDR3 DNA is TGTGCCAGTAGTATAGAAGGTGAGGGGGCGCCTTACAATGAGCAGTTCTTC.

J is TRBJ1-3 and V is TRBV5-1; a weak D match, TRBD1 (6 bases). This CDR3 region has 11 residues. Trimming left V 5 bases short and J 8 bases short, with 8 bases between. Germline V lookup: CDR1 SGHRS, CDR2 YFSETQ. The CDR3 bases are TGCGCCAGCAGAGAGGGGGACACCATATATTTT. This encodes CASREGDTIYF.

The chain uses TRBV1 and TRBJ2-7; TRBD2, the D gene given by the table, was not confirmed from the DNA. TRBV1 is a known pseudogene. The CDR3 contains 18 residues. CDR3 loop: CTSSRGLAGGPISYEQYV. The DNA for the CDR3 is TGCACCAGCAGCCGAGGACTAGCGGGGGGGCCTATTTCGTACGAGCAGTACGTC.

The gene calls are TRBV7-9 and TRBJ2-5, with D perhaps TRBD1 (5 bases). Trimming left V 3 bases short and J 5 bases short, with 13 bases between. Germline CDR1 is SEHNR and CDR2 is FQNEAQ (reference sequence). This CDR3 is built from 14 residues. The CDR3: CASSFRTGQETQYF. In DNA form, the CDR3 reads TGTGCCAGCAGCTTTCGTACAGGTCAGGAGACCCAGTACTTC.

V and J are TRBV5-1 and TRBJ1-4; D call uncertain. The germline V gene encodes CDR1 SGHRS and CDR2 YFSETQ. This CDR3 is built from 14 residues. Trimming shortened V by 5 bases and J by 0 bases, and 8 bases separated the two germline ends. The CDR3 protein is CASRPAATNEKLFF. In nucleotides, the CDR3 is TGCGCCAGCAGGCCGGCGGCAACTAATGAAAAACTGTTTTTT.

In this sample, this clone turned up a few times. The V gene is TRBV7-8, the J gene TRBJ2-3; 11 bases match TRBD2. Germline V CDR1 and CDR2: SGHVS, FQNEAQ. Unmatched junction bases numbered 14, after V lost 5 bases and J lost 1 base. The CDR3 sequence is 19 residues long. CDR3 DNA: TGTGCCAGCAGCCCCCGGGCTAGCGGGGGGCTTGCGGGCACAGATACGCAGTATTTT. Translating it yields CASSPRASGGLAGTDTQYF.

This clone was found a few times. The V call is TRBV2, the J call TRBJ1-1; the D is unclear. The CDR3 is made up of 12 amino acids. Trimming left V 5 bases short and J 1 base short, with 5 bases between. CDR1 is SNHLY, CDR2 FYNNEI, per germline. The CDR3 DNA sequence: TGTGCCAGCAGTTCATCGAACACTGAAGCTTTCTTT. Translated: CASSSSNTEAFF.

The gene calls are TRBV11-2 and TRBJ2-1; TRBD2 aligns across 7 bases. J lost 8 bases, V lost 3 bases, and 13 bases had no gene match. Germline V lookup: CDR1 SGHAT, CDR2 FQNNGV. This CDR3 has 16 residues. CDR3 DNA sequence: TGTGCCAGCAGCTTCCGGGCGCGGGGGAGTATTGATGAGCAGTTCTTC. Translated: CASSFRARGSIDEQFF.

To note about this clone: The identical CDR3 is also encoded by other nucleotide sequences in the sample. The chain uses TRBV2 and TRBJ2-5, with D perhaps TRBD1 (5 bases). From germline, CDR1 is SNHLY and CDR2 FYNNEI. The CDR3 loop spans 12 amino acids. V dropped 3 bases and J dropped 4 bases, with 6 bases sitting between them. CDR3 DNA sequence: TGTGCCAGCAGTGAGGGGCGAGAGACCCAGTACTTC. It specifies CASSEGRETQYF. The full variable domain, completed using reference TRBV2 and TRBJ2-5, is EPEVTQTPSHQVTQMGQEVILRCVPISNHLYFYWYRQILGQKVEFLVSFYNNEISEKSEIFDDQFSVERPDGSNFTLKIRSTKLEDSAMYFCASSEGRETQYFGPGTRLLVL.

This clone has only one observation. The chain carries TRBV4-1 and TRBJ2-7, with D tentatively TRBD2 (5 bases). Germline values: CDR1 MGHRA, CDR2 YSYEKL. V gave up 0 bases and J gave up 4 bases, with 13 bases separating them. The length of the CDR3 is 15 residues. In DNA form, the CDR3 reads TGCGCCAGCAGCCAAGATCCCCTTCGGGATTACGAGCAGTACTTC. Its translation is CASSQDPLRDYEQYF.

The V and J genes are TRBV7-6 and TRBJ2-5; D remains unclear. This CDR3 is 12 amino acids long. CDR1 is SGHVS and CDR2 is FNYEAQ in the germline V gene. V was clipped by 5 bases and J by 5 bases, with 9 bases between them. The CDR3 coding sequence is TGTGCCAGCAGCGGTCCGGGTGAGACCCAGTACTTC. Translating gives CASSGPGETQYF.

This sequence joins TRBV5-1 and TRBJ1-2; TRBD1 matches at 7 bases. The germline gives CDR1 SGHRS, CDR2 YFSETQ. This CDR3 has 15 residues. The trim removed 3 bases at V and 6 bases at J, leaving 11 bases unmatched. CDR3 residues: CASSSTLQGVDGYTF. The CDR3 DNA reads TGCGCCAGCAGCTCCACCCTGCAGGGGGTTGATGGCTACACCTTC. The full variable domain, with the rest looked up from reference TRBV5-1 and TRBJ1-2, is KAGVTQTPRYLIKTRGQQVTLSCSPISGHRSVSWYQQTPGQGLQFLFEYFSETQRNKGNFPGRFSGRQFSNSRSEMNVSTLELGDSALYLCASSSTLQGVDGYTFGSGTRLTVV.

The rearrangement uses TRBV18 and TRBJ2-3; 8 bases line up with TRBD1. Germline CDR1 and CDR2: KGHSH and LQKENI. This CDR3 is 15 amino acids long. The V gene end was trimmed by 2 bases and the J gene end by 5 bases; junction bases not matched to a gene: 6. CDR3 region: CASSPADRVVDTQYF. The CDR3 region has the DNA TGTGCCAGCTCACCAGCGGACAGGGTGGTAGATACGCAGTATTTT.

V usage is TRBV19 and J usage is TRBJ1-2; D uncertain. V was shortened by 9 bases and J by 8 bases, with 13 bases between the two germline ends. The CDR3 spans 11 residues. CDR1 and CDR2 from the germline V gene are LNHDA and SQIVND (reference sequence). This CDR3 is CASEEGRGYTF. The CDR3 DNA reads TGTGCCAGCGAGGAAGGTCGGGGCTACACCTTC.

The chain combines TRBV27 with TRBJ2-1; no definite D call. Germline CDR1 is MNHEY and CDR2 is SMNVEV (reference sequence). V dropped 5 bases and J dropped 10 bases, with 15 bases sitting between them. The CDR3 contains 13 residues. The CDR3 is CASSQLPPREQFF. The CDR3 region has the DNA TGTGCCAGCAGTCAATTACCCCCCCGGGAGCAGTTCTTC.

This chain connects TRBV10-2 to TRBJ2-1; 7 positions match TRBD1. The CDR3 runs to 14 residues. V was pared by 8 bases and J by 5 bases, with 9 bases of the junction left unmatched. The germline V gene encodes CDR1 WSHSY and CDR2 SAAADI. The CDR3 DNA is TGCGCCAGCCAATCGGGACAGACCAACAATGAGCAGTTCTTC. Protein sequence: CASQSGQTNNEQFF.

The CDR3 DNA sequence: TGTGCCAGCAGCCGAAGCGGGGGGGACACAGATACGCAGTATTTT. It encodes CASSRSGGDTDTQYF. The chain joins TRBV7-9 to TRBJ2-3; 10 positions match TRBD2. This CDR3 comprises 15 residues. CDR1 is SEHNR and CDR2 is FQNEAQ in the germline V gene (reference sequence). The J segment lost 2 bases and the V segment lost 5 bases, leaving 4 bases of the junction unmatched.

The chain has TRBV19 and TRBJ2-5; 9 bases agree with TRBD1. Per germline, CDR1 LNHDA and CDR2 SQIVND (reference sequence). J was trimmed by 2 bases and V by 5 bases; bases with no gene match: 9. The length of the CDR3 is 16 residues. CDR3 sequence (DNA): TGTGCCAGTAGTCTTACCACGACAGGGGGGCAAGAGACCCAGTACTTC. This codes for CASSLTTTGGQETQYF. The full variable domain, with the rest looked up from reference TRBV19 and TRBJ2-5, is DGGITQSPKYLFRKEGQNVTLSCEQNLNHDAMYWYRQDPGQGLRLIYYSQIVNDFQKGDIAEGYSVSREKKESFPLTVTSAQKNPTAFYLCASSLTTTGGQETQYFGPGTRLLVL.

The chain combines TRBV11-2 with TRBJ1-4; D is unclear. In germline, CDR1 is SGHAT, CDR2 FQNNGV. The CDR3 length is 13 residues. V lost 5 bases, J lost 7 bases, and 11 bases lay in between. The chain's CDR3 is CASSRFVSEKLFF. The CDR3 DNA reads TGTGCCAGCAGCCGATTCGTTAGTGAAAAACTGTTTTTT.

The rearrangement links TRBV5-4 to TRBJ2-7; unclear D gene. The CDR3 loop spans 14 amino acids. Deletions cut 0 bases from V and 2 bases from J, with 9 bases between. The V gene's germline CDR1 is SGHNT and CDR2 YYREEE (reference sequence). CDR3 DNA: TGTGCCAGCAGCTTGGGCAGGCCGCCCTACGAGCAGTACTTC. This gives the protein CASSLGRPPYEQYF.